This TCR beta chain was captured in a study of T cell responses to AZD1222 COVID-19 vaccine. Libraries were prepared by immunoSEQ multiplex PCR; TCRdb keeps only in-frame clonotypes and omits some of them. The data hold about 120,000 clones, with over 80% observed a single time. The CDR3 contains 14 residues. Trimming shortened V by 8 bases and J by 0 bases, and 11 bases separated the two germline ends. CDR1 is LNHDA, CDR2 SQIVND, per germline (reference sequence). This rearrangement joins TRBV19 to TRBJ1-3, with D hard to call. This clonotype originated in an adult in good health. Sample: peripheral blood, taken on day 0 of AZD1222 vaccination. CDR3 DNA sequence: TGTGCCAGTGAGGACCTTCCCTCTGGAAACACCATATATTTT. Translation: CASEDLPSGNTIYF.